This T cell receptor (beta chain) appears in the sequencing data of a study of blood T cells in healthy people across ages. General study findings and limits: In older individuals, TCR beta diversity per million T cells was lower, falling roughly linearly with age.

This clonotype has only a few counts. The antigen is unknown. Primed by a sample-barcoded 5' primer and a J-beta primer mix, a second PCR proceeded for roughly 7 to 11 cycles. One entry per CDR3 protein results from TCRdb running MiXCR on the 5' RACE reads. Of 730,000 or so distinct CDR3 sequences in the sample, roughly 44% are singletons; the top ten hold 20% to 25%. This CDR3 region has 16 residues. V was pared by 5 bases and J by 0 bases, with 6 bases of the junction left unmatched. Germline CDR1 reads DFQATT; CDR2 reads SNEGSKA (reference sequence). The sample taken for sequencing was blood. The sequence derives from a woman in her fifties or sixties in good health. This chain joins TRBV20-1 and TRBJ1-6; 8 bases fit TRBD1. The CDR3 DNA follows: TGCAGTGCTGGGAGGACAGGGAGCTCCTATAATTCACCCCTCCACTTT. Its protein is CSAGRTGSSYNSPLHF.